The TCR beta chain under discussion was sequenced for a study of T cells in Graves' hyperthyroidism and ophthalmopathy. Overall study findings and caveats: Most thyroid-expanded clonotypes above 0.001 were also found in blood.

Exclusion of patients followed from uncontrolled infection, other autoimmune disease, pregnancy or lactation. This clonotype came up a few times. What it binds is not known. Amplification targeted TCR beta CDR3 regions from RNA transcripts. The TCR CDR3 was amplified in a first-round RT-PCR using the HTBI primer set. TCRdb re-derived calls from the multiplex PCR reads in MiXCR, one entry per CDR3 protein. The sample lists a few hundred thousand distinct CDR3 sequences, around 46% occurring once. The CDR3 length is 15 residues. Trimming stripped 4 bases from V and 4 bases from J, with 14 bases between. Per the germline V gene, CDR1 is SNHLY and CDR2 is FYNNEI.

The rearrangement joins TRBV2 to TRBJ1-3; D gene uncertain. Sample: peripheral blood or thyroid tissue (not recorded which). The TCR comes from a woman aged 18 to 35 with Graves' hyperthyroidism. The chain's CDR3 is CASSVQVIEGNTIYF. Written as DNA, the CDR3 is TGTGCCAGCAGTGTCCAGGTGATAGAAGGAAACACCATATATTTT.